Following are 25 T cell receptor beta chains from one sample sequenced in a study of T cell responses to AZD1222 COVID-19 vaccine. The table came from immunoSEQ multiplex PCR; TCRdb's copy has only in-frame clones and leaves some out. Seen here are 100,000 to 150,000 clones, roughly 88% observed once, and the top ten hold more than 1%. Sequenced here: peripheral blood, sampled 28 days after the second AZD1222 dose. The receptors derive from an adult who received the AZD1222 COVID-19 vaccine.

The chain carries TRBV5-1 and TRBJ2-5, with D unclear. With 4 bases removed from V and 4 bases from J, the gap between germline ends came to 11 bases. Looked up from germline, CDR1 is SGHRS and CDR2 is YFSETQ. This CDR3 has 13 residues. This CDR3 reads CASSPHQVETQYF. The CDR3 DNA is TGCGCCAGCAGCCCGCACCAGGTAGAGACCCAGTACTTC.

V usage is TRBV6-6 and J usage is TRBJ1-5, with D maybe TRBD1 (5 bases). The germline V gene encodes CDR1 MNHNY and CDR2 SVGAGI (reference sequence). This CDR3 region has 15 residues. V was shortened by 5 bases and J by 4 bases, with 15 bases between the two germline ends. CDR3 protein: CASSRRKGFNQPQHF. CDR3 nucleotides: TGTGCCAGCAGTCGGAGGAAGGGGTTTAATCAGCCCCAGCATTTT.

This sequence joins TRBV7-9 and TRBJ2-1; no clear D gene. The CDR3 extends over 12 amino acids. Between the trimmed V and J ends, which lost 4 bases and 7 bases, there was a span of 8 bases. Germline V gene sequence: CDR1 SEHNR, CDR2 FQNEAQ (reference sequence). The CDR3 nucleotides are TGTGCCAGCAGCTCCGTTATGAATGAGCAGTTCTTC. Its translation is CASSSVMNEQFF.

The chain combines TRBV18 with TRBJ1-5, with D uncertain. The ends were cut back, 3 bases at V and 0 bases at J, with 9 bases in the middle. CDR3 length equals 15 residues. Germline CDR1 reads KGHSH; CDR2 reads LQKENI. The DNA for the CDR3 is TGTGCCAGCTCACCGGGCTCGGCTAGCAATCAGCCCCAGCATTTT. It specifies CASSPGSASNQPQHF.

The gene calls are TRBV19 and TRBJ1-1; no definite D call. This CDR3 is built from 13 residues. Per the germline V gene, CDR1 is LNHDA and CDR2 is SQIVND (reference sequence). Trimming took off 5 bases at V and 5 bases at J, with 12 bases between the two ends. In nucleotides, the CDR3 is TGTGCCAGTAGTGTCACCTCCCAGACTGAAGCTTTCTTT. Protein sequence: CASSVTSQTEAFF. Variable domain in full (rest from reference TRBV19 and TRBJ1-1): DGGITQSPKYLFRKEGQNVTLSCEQNLNHDAMYWYRQDPGQGLRLIYYSQIVNDFQKGDIAEGYSVSREKKESFPLTVTSAQKNPTAFYLCASSVTSQTEAFFGQGTRLTVV.

The J gene is TRBJ2-7, the V gene TRBV28, with D unclear. Per germline, CDR1 MDHEN and CDR2 SYDVKM. The CDR3 length is 13 residues. Trimming took 7 bases from V and 6 from J, leaving 16 bases between them. The chain's CDR3 is CASTPSPPGEQYF. In nucleotides, the CDR3 is TGTGCCAGCACCCCGAGCCCACCGGGCGAGCAGTACTTC.

This chain joins TRBV5-1 and TRBJ1-1, with D maybe TRBD1 (6 bases). V was shortened by 0 bases and J by 4 bases, with 10 bases between the two germline ends. CDR3 size: 14 residues. Germline V CDR1 and CDR2: SGHRS, YFSETQ. The CDR3 loop is CASSLDRVGTEAFF. The CDR3 coding sequence is TGCGCCAGCAGCTTGGACAGGGTGGGCACTGAAGCTTTCTTT.

The chain employs TRBV13 and TRBJ2-2; the D call may be TRBD1 or TRBD2 (5 bases each). CDR1 is PRHDT, CDR2 FYEKMQ, per germline (reference sequence). This CDR3 is built from 16 residues. V dropped 4 bases and J dropped 5 bases, with 17 bases sitting between them. CDR3 sequence (DNA): TGTGCCAGCAGCTACATCCACGGGGCAGTTACCGGGGAGCTGTTTTTT. Translating gives CASSYIHGAVTGELFF.

This clone has only one observation. The chain uses TRBV20-1 and TRBJ2-1, with D tentatively TRBD2 (5 bases). V lost 5 bases and J 7 bases, leaving 21 bases between the germline ends. The CDR3 consists of 15 residues. From germline, CDR1 is DFQATT and CDR2 SNEGSKA (reference sequence). The CDR3 DNA is TGCAGTGCTGGTGGGAACCTAGCAAGTTTGAATGAGCAGTTCTTC. It codes for CSAGGNLASLNEQFF.

The rearrangement links TRBV2 to TRBJ1-5, with TRBD1 matching over 9 bases. V was clipped by 6 bases and J by 5 bases; unmatched bases: 2. The CDR3 has 13 residues. Germline V gene sequence: CDR1 SNHLY, CDR2 FYNNEI. CDR3 region: CASRTGGDQPQHF. In DNA, the CDR3 is TGTGCCAGCAGGACAGGGGGGGATCAGCCCCAGCATTTT.

The V gene is TRBV9, the J gene TRBJ2-2; D possibly matches TRBD1 or TRBD2 (5 bases each). The CDR3 covers 12 residues. Deletions cut 0 bases from V and 11 bases from J, with 8 bases between. Germline V lookup: CDR1 SGDLS, CDR2 YYNGEE. This chain's CDR3 is CASSVGDGELFF. The CDR3 bases are TGTGCCAGCAGCGTAGGGGACGGAGAGCTGTTTTTT.

J is TRBJ2-7 and V is TRBV6-5; 10 bases align to TRBD1. There are 11 residues in the CDR3. V shed 6 bases and J 9 bases; nucleotides not matched to a gene: 2. Germline-derived CDR1 and CDR2 are MNHEY and SVGAGI. DNA for the CDR3: TGTGCCAGCAGGGGACAGGGGTTGCAGTACTTC. Protein: CASRGQGLQYF.

This clone was counted a single time. The chain couples TRBV28 to TRBJ1-6; 7 bases map to TRBD1. Looked up from germline, CDR1 is MDHEN and CDR2 is SYDVKM. CDR3 length equals 14 residues. V lost 5 bases to trimming and J lost 10 bases; unmatched junction nucleotides: 8. In DNA, the CDR3 is TGTGCCAGCAGTCCAATAAGGGGGCAGTCACCCCTCCACTTT. Amino acid sequence: CASSPIRGQSPLHF.

Worth noting for this clone: This same CDR3 is encoded by further DNA sequences in the sample. The CDR3 bases are TGTGCCAGCAGTTTATCAGATACGCAGTATTTT. Its protein product is CASSLSDTQYF. The chain recombines TRBV12-3 or TRBV12-4 with TRBJ2-3, with no clear D. Trimming took 2 bases from V and 4 from J, leaving 1 base between them. This CDR3 comprises 11 residues.

The rearrangement links TRBV11-2 to TRBJ2-3, with D perhaps matching TRBD1 (5 bases). Per germline, CDR1 SGHAT and CDR2 FQNNGV. The CDR3 consists of 13 residues. Trimming cost V 0 bases and J 10 bases, with 11 bases left between them. The CDR3 region is CASSLDLRGSQYF. CDR3 bases: TGTGCCAGCAGCTTAGATCTAAGGGGATCGCAGTATTTT.

The chain couples TRBV24-1 to TRBJ2-3, with 8 bases aligning to TRBD2. J was trimmed by 2 bases and V by 3 bases; bases with no gene match: 6. Germline V CDR1 and CDR2: KGHDR, SFDVKD. This CDR3 region has 16 residues. CDR3 sequence (DNA): TGTGCCACCAGTGATCCTAGCGGGTTTTCCACAGATACGCAGTATTTT. This gives the protein CATSDPSGFSTDTQYF.

This clone appeared a single time. The chain has TRBV6-2 or TRBV6-3 and TRBJ1-2, with a possible D match to TRBD1 (5 bases). Germline V lookup: CDR1 MNHEY, CDR2 SVGEGT. V was clipped by 4 bases and J by 4 bases, with 16 bases between them. The CDR3 totals 15 residues. CDR3 region: CASSSSRDGIYGYTF. In DNA, the CDR3 is TGTGCCAGCAGTTCATCCCGGGACGGTATCTATGGCTACACCTTC.

The gene calls are TRBV4-1 and TRBJ2-1; D tentatively reads TRBD1 or TRBD2 (6 bases each). The CDR3 has 16 residues. The germline V and J ends were trimmed by 0 bases and 2 bases, with 11 bases remaining between them. CDR1 is MGHRA, CDR2 YSYEKL, per germline. For the CDR3, the DNA is TGCGCCAGCAGCCAAGATCAAGGGGGGCCCTACAATGAGCAGTTCTTC. This translates into CASSQDQGGPYNEQFF.

J is TRBJ2-7 and V is TRBV5-1; the match to TRBD1 covers 10 bases. The CDR3 has 14 amino acids. The junction had 5 bases not matched to a gene; V was cut back by 3 bases and J by 5 bases. Germline CDR1 and CDR2: SGHRS and YFSETQ. CDR3 region: CASSSDRGVDEQYF. The CDR3 bases are TGCGCCAGCAGCTCGGACAGGGGGGTCGACGAGCAGTACTTC.

The chain has TRBV7-9 and TRBJ1-5; D call uncertain. The CDR3 totals 15 residues. Trimming cost V 6 bases and J 4 bases, with 16 bases left between them. The germline V gene encodes CDR1 SEHNR and CDR2 FQNEAQ (reference sequence). The CDR3, as DNA: TGTGCCAGCAGTTCAGACGGAGAGACGAATCAGCCCCAGCATTTT. It is translated as CASSSDGETNQPQHF. Full variable domain (outside the CDR3, taken from reference TRBV7-9 and TRBJ1-5): DTGVSQNPRHKITKRGQNVTFRCDPISEHNRLYWYRQTLGQGPEFLTYFQNEAQLEKSRLLSDRFSAERPKGSFSTLEIQRTEQGDSAMYLCASSSDGETNQPQHFGDGTRLSIL.

The genes are TRBV10-2 and TRBJ1-5; D is unresolved. Germline V gives CDR1 WSHSY, CDR2 SAAADI. The CDR3 is 14 residues long. Trimming cost V 8 bases and J 0 bases, with 11 bases left between them. In DNA, the CDR3 is TGCGCCAGCGGGCAGGTCGGTAGCAATCAGCCCCAGCATTTT. The encoded protein is CASGQVGSNQPQHF.

The CDR3 region has the DNA TGTGCCAGCAGTTTATCGTGGGGCAATCAGCCCCAGCATTTT. This gives the protein CASSLSWGNQPQHF. The chain employs TRBV27 and TRBJ1-5; D remains unclear. Germline CDR1 is MNHEY and CDR2 is SMNVEV (reference sequence). The CDR3 runs 14 residues. The germline V and J ends were trimmed by 0 bases and 2 bases, with 5 bases remaining between them.

V gene TRBV5-4 combines with J gene TRBJ1-2, with TRBD1 matching over 8 bases. Trimming removed 6 bases from V and 6 bases from J; junction bases left unmatched: 13. CDR1 is SGHNT and CDR2 is YYREEE in the germline V gene (reference sequence). CDR3 length equals 15 residues. The CDR3 DNA reads TGTGCCAGCACCCTACGATTCTCAGGGGGCAATGGCTACACCTTC. Protein sequence: CASTLRFSGGNGYTF.

The chain is built from TRBV24-1 and TRBJ1-2, with D uncertain. CDR1 is KGHDR, CDR2 SFDVKD, per germline. V was cut by 0 bases and J by 6 bases, with 22 bases left in between. The CDR3 contains 18 residues. The CDR3 region is CATSDLPSYFRENHGYTF. The CDR3, as DNA: TGTGCCACCAGTGATTTGCCATCCTACTTTCGGGAAAACCATGGCTACACCTTC.

V usage is TRBV6-6 and J usage is TRBJ1-2; 7 bases agree with TRBD1. This CDR3 region has 12 residues. CDR1 and CDR2 from the germline V gene are MNHNY and SVGAGI (reference sequence). Trimming removed 4 bases from V and 6 bases from J; junction bases left unmatched: 2. The DNA for the CDR3 is TGTGCCAGCAGTTCGACAGGGCATGGCTACACCTTC. Protein: CASSSTGHGYTF.